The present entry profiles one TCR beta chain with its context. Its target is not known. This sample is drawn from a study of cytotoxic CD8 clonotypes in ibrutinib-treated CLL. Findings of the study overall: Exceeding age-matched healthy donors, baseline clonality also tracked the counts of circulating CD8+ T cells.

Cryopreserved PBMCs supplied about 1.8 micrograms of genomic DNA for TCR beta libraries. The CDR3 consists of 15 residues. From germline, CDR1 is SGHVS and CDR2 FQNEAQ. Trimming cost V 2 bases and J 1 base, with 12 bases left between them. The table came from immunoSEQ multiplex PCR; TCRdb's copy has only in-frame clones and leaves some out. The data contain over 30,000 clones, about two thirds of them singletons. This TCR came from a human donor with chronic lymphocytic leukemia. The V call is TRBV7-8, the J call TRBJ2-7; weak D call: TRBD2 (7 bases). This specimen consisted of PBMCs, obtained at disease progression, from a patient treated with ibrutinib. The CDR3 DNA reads TGTGCCAGCAGCTTACAACAGGGACTATCCTACGAGCAGTACTTC. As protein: CASSLQQGLSYEQYF.